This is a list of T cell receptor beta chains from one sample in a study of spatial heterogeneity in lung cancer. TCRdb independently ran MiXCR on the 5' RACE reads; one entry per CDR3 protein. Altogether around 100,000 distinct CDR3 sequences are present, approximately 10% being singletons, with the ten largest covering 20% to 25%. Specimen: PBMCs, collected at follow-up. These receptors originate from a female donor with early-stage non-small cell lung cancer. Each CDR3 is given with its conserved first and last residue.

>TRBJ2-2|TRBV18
CASSPPGFYTGELFF
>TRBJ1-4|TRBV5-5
CASSRGTGYTNEKLFF
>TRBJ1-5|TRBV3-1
CASSPSGQGGNQPQHF
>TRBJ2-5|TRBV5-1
CASSFEGRRETQYF
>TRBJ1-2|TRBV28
CASTRGSRYGYTF
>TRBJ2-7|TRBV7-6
CASMGNSYEQYF
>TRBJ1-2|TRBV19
CASSIVRGRKLNGYTF
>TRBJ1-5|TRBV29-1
CSVGQGAGQPQHF
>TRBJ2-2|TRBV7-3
CASSFMGQGSTGELFF
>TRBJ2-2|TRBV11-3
CASSLPRGNTGELFF
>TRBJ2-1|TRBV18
CASSPLSLGGAWNEQFF
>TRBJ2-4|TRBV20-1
CSARDQMTGDDIQYF
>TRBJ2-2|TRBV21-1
CASSFKAGELFF
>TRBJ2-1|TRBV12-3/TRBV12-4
CASSLFRGLARSLPMRQFF
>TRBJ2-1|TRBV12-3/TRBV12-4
CASAHGAGGNEQFF
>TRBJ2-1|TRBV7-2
CASSRIAGAPQSGEQFF
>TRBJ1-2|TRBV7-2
CASSLAGTTANYGYTF
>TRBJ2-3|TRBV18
CVSSRKRADHTQYF
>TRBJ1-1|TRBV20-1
CSARDLVEAFF